The entry below gives a single T cell receptor (beta chain) sequence along with its context. Its antigen is as yet unknown. Method: immunoSEQ multiplex PCR; TCRdb's copy keeps in-frame clones and lacks some. The sample shows some 70,000 clones, roughly four fifths of them seen only once. Germline CDR1 is SGHNT and CDR2 is YYREEE (reference sequence). Trimming removed 2 bases from V and 8 bases from J, with 11 bases in between. The CDR3 loop spans 13 amino acids. These data are taken from a study of T cell responses to AZD1222 COVID-19 vaccine. Study-wide results and limits: Donors, mostly white British, included more females; clonal diversity was possibly underestimated. Among those given AZD1222, only five or six were seropositive at baseline. Reportedly, close to half of spike-specific TCRs are directed against unmutated variant regions. Spike-wide coverage was observed for vaccine-associated CD4 TCRs, with dominant responses at 160-218 and 743-854.

Sequences were derived from peripheral blood, sampled on day 0 of AZD1222 vaccination. The chain is built from TRBV5-4 and TRBJ2-1; D possibly matches TRBD1 or TRBD2 (6 bases each). The sequence derives from an adult in good health. CDR3 sequence (DNA): TGTGCCAGCAGCTTTGGAGGGGGTGATGAGCAGTTCTTC. Translated, it gives CASSFGGGDEQFF.